This TCR beta chain originates from a study of T cells after yellow fever vaccination. Background on the study: The authors prepared low-cell-number fractions using SMART-Seq v4 Ultra Low Input. Findings and limits, study-wide: Post-booster repertoires contained most primary-vaccination clones again (almost 97% CD4, about 88% CD8).

TCRdb called the 5' RACE reads again in MiXCR, with one record for every CDR3 protein. Of some 300,000 distinct CDR3 sequences listed, 8.5% to 10% are singletons. On this clonotype itself: Its antigen is unidentified.

CDR1 SGHTA and CDR2 FQGNSA come from the germline V gene. This CDR3 is built from 14 residues. Trimming left V 1 base short and J 4 bases short, with 10 bases between. Sequenced here: CD4+ T cells sorted from PBMCs, sampled 5 days after the yellow fever booster vaccination. The chain has TRBV7-2 and TRBJ1-2; unclear D gene. This TCR was recovered from a man aged 18 to 30 who received the YFV17D yellow fever vaccine. CDR3: CASSLDRTTYGYTF. The CDR3 region has the DNA TGTGCCAGCAGCTTAGACAGAACCACCTATGGCTACACCTTC. The whole variable domain, filled in from reference TRBV7-2 and TRBJ1-2, reads GAGVSQSPSNKVTEKGKDVELRCDPISGHTALYWYRQSLGQGLEFLIYFQGNSAPDKSGLPSDRFSAERTGGSVSTLTIQRTQQEDSAVYLCASSLDRTTYGYTFGSGTRLTVV.